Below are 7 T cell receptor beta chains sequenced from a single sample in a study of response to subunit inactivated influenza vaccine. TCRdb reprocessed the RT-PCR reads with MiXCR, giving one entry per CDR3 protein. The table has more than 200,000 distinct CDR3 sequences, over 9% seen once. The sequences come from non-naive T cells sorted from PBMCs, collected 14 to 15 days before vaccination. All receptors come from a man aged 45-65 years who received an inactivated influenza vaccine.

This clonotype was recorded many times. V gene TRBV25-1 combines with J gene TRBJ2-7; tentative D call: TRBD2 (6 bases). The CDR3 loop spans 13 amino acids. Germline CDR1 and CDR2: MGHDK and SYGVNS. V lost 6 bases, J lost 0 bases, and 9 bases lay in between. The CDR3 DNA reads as TGTGCCAGCAGACCCGGGGGCTCCTACGAGCAGTACTTC. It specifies CASRPGGSYEQYF.

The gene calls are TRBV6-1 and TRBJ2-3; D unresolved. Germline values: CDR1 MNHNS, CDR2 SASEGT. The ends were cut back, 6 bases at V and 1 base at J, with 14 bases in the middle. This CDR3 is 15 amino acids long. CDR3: CASRSRRSGTDTQYF. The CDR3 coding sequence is TGTGCCAGCAGATCCAGGCGGTCCGGCACAGATACGCAGTATTTT.

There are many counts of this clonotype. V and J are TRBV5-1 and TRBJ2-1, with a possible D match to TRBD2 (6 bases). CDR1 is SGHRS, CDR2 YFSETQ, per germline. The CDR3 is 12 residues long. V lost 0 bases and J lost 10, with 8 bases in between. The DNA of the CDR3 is TGCGCCAGCAGCTTGGCCCGGGAGGAGCAGTTCTTC. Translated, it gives CASSLAREEQFF.

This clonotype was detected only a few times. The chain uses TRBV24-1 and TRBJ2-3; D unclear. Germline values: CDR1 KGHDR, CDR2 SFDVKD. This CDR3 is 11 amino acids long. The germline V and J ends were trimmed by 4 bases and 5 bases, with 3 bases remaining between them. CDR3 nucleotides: TGTGCCACCAGTGACAGAGATACGCAGTATTTT. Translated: CATSDRDTQYF.

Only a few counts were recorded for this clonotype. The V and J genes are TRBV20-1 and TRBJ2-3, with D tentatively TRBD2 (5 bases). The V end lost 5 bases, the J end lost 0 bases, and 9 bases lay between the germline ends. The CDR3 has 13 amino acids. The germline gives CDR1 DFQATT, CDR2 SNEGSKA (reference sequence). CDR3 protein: CSADWESTDTQYF. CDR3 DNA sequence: TGCAGTGCTGACTGGGAGAGCACAGATACGCAGTATTTT.

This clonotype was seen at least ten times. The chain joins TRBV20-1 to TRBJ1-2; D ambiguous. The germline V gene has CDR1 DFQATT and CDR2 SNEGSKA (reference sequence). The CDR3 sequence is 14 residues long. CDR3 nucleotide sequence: TGCACCGCGGGTAGTCCCAAGGGTTTCTATGGCTACACCTTC. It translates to CTAGSPKGFYGYTF.

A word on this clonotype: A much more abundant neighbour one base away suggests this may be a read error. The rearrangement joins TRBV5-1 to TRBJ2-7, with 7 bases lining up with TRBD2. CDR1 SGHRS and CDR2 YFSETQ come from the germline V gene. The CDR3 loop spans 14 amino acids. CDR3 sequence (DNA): TGCGCCAGCAGCGAGATAGCGGGCGCCTACGAGAAGTACTTC. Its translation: CASSEIAGAYEKYF.